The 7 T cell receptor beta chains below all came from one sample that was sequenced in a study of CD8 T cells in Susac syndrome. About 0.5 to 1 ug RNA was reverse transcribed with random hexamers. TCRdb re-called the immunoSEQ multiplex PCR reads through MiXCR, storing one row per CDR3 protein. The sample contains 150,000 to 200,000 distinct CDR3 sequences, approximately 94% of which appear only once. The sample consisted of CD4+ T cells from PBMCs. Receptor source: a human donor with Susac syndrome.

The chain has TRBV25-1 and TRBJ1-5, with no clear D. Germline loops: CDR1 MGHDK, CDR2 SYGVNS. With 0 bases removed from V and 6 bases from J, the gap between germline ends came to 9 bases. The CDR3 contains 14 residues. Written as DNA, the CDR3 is TGTGCCAGCAGTGAATACCTTGCTGGTCAGCCCCAGCATTTT. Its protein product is CASSEYLAGQPQHF.

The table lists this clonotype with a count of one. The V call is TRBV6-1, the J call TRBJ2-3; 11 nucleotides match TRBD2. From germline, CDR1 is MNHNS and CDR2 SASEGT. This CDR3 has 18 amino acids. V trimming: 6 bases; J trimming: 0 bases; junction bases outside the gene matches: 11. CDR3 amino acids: CASRIGLAGPTSTDTQYF. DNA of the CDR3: TGTGCCAGCAGAATTGGACTAGCGGGTCCTACTAGCACAGATACGCAGTATTTT.

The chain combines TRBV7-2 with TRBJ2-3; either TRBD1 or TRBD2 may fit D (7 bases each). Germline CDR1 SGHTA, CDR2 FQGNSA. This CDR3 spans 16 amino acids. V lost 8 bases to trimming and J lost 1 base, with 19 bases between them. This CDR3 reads CASRSGGQGGTDTQYF. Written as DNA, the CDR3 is TGTGCCAGCCGCTCCGGGGGGCAGGGGGGCACAGATACGCAGTATTTT.

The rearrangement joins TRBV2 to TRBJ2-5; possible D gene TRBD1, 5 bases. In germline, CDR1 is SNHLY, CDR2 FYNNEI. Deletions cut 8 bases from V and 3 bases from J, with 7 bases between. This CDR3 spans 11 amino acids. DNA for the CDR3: TGTGCCAGCCTAGGGGAAGAGACCCAGTACTTC. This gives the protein CASLGEETQYF.

Here the CDR3 reads CASSPTWTASGNTIYF. DNA of the CDR3: TGCGCCAGCAGCCCAACTTGGACGGCCTCTGGAAACACCATATATTTT. V and J are TRBV5-1 and TRBJ1-3, with D uncertain. V dropped 4 bases and J dropped 0 bases, with 14 bases sitting between them. Germline V gene sequence: CDR1 SGHRS, CDR2 YFSETQ. The CDR3 sequence is 16 residues long.

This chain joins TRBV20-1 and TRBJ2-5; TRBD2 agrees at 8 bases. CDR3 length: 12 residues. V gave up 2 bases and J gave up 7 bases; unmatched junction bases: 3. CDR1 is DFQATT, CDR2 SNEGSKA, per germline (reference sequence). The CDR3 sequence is CSARPAGGTQYF. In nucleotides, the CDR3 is TGCAGTGCTAGACCGGCGGGGGGGACCCAGTACTTC.

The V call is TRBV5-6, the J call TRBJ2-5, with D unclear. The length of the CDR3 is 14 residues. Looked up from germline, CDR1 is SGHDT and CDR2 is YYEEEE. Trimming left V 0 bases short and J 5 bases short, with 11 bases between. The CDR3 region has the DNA TGTGCCAGCAGCTTGGAACCGGACGGGGAGACCCAGTACTTC. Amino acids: CASSLEPDGETQYF.